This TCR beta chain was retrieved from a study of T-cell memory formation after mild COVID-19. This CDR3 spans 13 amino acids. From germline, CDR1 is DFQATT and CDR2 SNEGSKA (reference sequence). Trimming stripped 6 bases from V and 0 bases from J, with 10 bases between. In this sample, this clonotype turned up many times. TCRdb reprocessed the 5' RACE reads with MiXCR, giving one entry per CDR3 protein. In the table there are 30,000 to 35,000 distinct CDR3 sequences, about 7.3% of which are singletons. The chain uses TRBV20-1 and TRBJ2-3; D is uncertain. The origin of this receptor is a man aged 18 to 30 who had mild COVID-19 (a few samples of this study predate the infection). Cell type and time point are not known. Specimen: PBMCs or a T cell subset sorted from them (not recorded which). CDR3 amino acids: CSASKDSTDTQYF. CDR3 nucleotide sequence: TGCAGTGCCAGCAAGGACAGCACAGATACGCAGTATTTT.